The clone carrying this T cell receptor (beta chain) was counted a single time. As yet, its antigen is unknown. The data are from a study of T cells in narcolepsy. Study-wide findings and caveats: Same-patient CSF and blood CD4+ T cell clonotypes included HCRT-specific and TRIB2-specific autoreactive ones.

The CDR3 has 14 amino acids. Germline V gene sequence: CDR1 LGHNA, CDR2 YNFKEQ. V lost 5 bases and J lost 3, with 14 bases in between. Assay used: immunoSEQ multiplex PCR; TCRdb lists only in-frame clones, some missing. The sample lists 25,000 to 35,000 clones, around 86% seen once, with around 0.9% in the top ten. Sequenced: CD45RA- memory CD4+ T cells from PBMCs. The V and J genes are TRBV4-2 and TRBJ2-7; D uncertain. The TCR originated in a human donor with narcolepsy. The CDR3 sequence: CASSYGSRLYEQYF. The DNA for the CDR3 is TGTGCCAGCAGCTACGGAAGCAGACTCTACGAGCAGTACTTC.